This T cell receptor beta chain was documented in a study of prognosis after radiotherapy for stage I lung cancer. Broader study findings: As reported, TRBV and TRBJ gene usage differed between patients who had metastases and those who did not.

By two-round multiplex PCR, the TCR beta CDR3 was amplified from genomic DNA. First-round PCR employed TRBV- and TRBJ-specific primers for each gene. TCRdb processed the multiplex PCR reads anew with MiXCR; each CDR3 protein has one entry. Found here are about 17,000 distinct CDR3 sequences, roughly 47% of them singletons; the top ten hold about two fifths. CDR1 SGHRS and CDR2 YFSETQ come from the germline V gene. The CDR3 runs to 16 residues. With 0 bases clipped from V and 0 bases from J, the junction kept 3 bases outside the gene matches. A remark on this clonotype: The antigen remains undetermined.

V is TRBV5-1 and J is TRBJ1-3; 7 positions agree with TRBD1. Sample: PBMCs, taken before or after stereotactic body radiation therapy (not recorded which). This TCR came from a donor aged 50 or older with non-small cell lung cancer. The CDR3 DNA is TGCGCCAGCAGCTTGGACAGGGGAGACTCTGGAAACACCATATATTTT. This codes for CASSLDRGDSGNTIYF.